The 26 T cell receptor beta chains below were found in one sample sequenced in a study of shared clonotypes between healthy human individuals (dated by TCRdb to about 2020). Library construction relied on the immunoSEQ multiplex PCR assay. TCRdb carries this immuneACCESS record with in-frame sequences only. Its versions omit some clonotypes, under half of them owing to an unresolved V gene in the studies checked, with the rest unexplained. Within this sample are 2.3 million or so clones, with more than 85% of them counted one time only. The leading ten clones occupy about 0.41% of the sample. The source material was naive CD4+ T cells from PBMCs. The cell subset or site label of this sample denotes: CD45RA+ positively selected. The origin of the receptors is a man between 18 and 35 years old in good health. Some clones in this sample may be carry-over from other donors' samples.

The genes are TRBV29-1 and TRBJ1-1; tentatively, D is TRBD1 (6 bases). This CDR3 has 13 residues. V shed 7 bases and J shed 1 base, with 13 bases lying between them. In germline, CDR1 is SQVTM, CDR2 ANQGSEA. For the CDR3, the DNA is TGCAGCGCCGCTGGGACACAGAACACTGAAGCTTTCTTT. The encoded protein is CSAAGTQNTEAFF.

The chain links TRBV5-1 to TRBJ2-5, with D maybe TRBD1 (6 bases). Germline values: CDR1 SGHRS, CDR2 YFSETQ. This CDR3 has 14 residues. With 6 bases removed from V and 1 base from J, the gap between germline ends came to 13 bases. The DNA for the CDR3 is TGCGCCAGCACCGGGACAAGCTTCCAAGAGACCCAGTACTTC. As protein: CASTGTSFQETQYF.

This rearrangement joins TRBV5-4 to TRBJ2-3; 13 bases agree with TRBD2. The germline CDR1 and CDR2 sequences are SGHNT and YYREEE (reference sequence). The length of the CDR3 is 15 residues. V lost 4 bases and J lost 4; bases outside the gene matches: 3. The CDR3 nucleotides read TGTGCCAGCAGCCCGACTAGCGGGAGGCCAGATACGCAGTATTTT. This codes for CASSPTSGRPDTQYF. The complete variable domain, with remaining parts taken from reference TRBV5-4 and TRBJ2-3, reads ETGVTQSPTHLIKTRGQQVTLRCSSQSGHNTVSWYQQALGQGPQFIFQYYREEENGRGNFPPRFSGLQFPNYSSELNVNALELDDSALYLCASSPTSGRPDTQYFGPGTRLTVL.

This rearrangement joins TRBV5-5 to TRBJ1-2; a possible D gene is TRBD1 (5 bases). Germline V lookup: CDR1 SGHKS, CDR2 YYEKEE (reference sequence). The germline V and J ends were trimmed by 0 bases and 5 bases, with 14 bases remaining between them. CDR3 size: 15 residues. Here the CDR3 reads CASSLGPGVDYGYTF. CDR3 DNA: TGTGCCAGCAGCTTGGGACCGGGGGTAGATTATGGCTACACCTTC. Drawing the rest from reference TRBV5-5 and TRBJ1-2, the complete variable domain is DAGVTQSPTHLIKTRGQQVTLRCSPISGHKSVSWYQQVLGQGPQFIFQYYEKEERGRGNFPDRFSARQFPNYSSELNVNALLLGDSALYLCASSLGPGVDYGYTFGSGTRLTVV.

The CDR3 bases are TGCGCCAGCAGGAAGTCGGGACAGGGAGAGACTGAAGCTTTCTTT. Amino acids: CASRKSGQGETEAFF. The V and J genes are TRBV5-1 and TRBJ1-1, with 9 bases fitting TRBD1. Looked up from germline, CDR1 is SGHRS and CDR2 is YFSETQ. CDR3 length equals 15 residues. V lost 5 bases and J lost 5; bases outside the gene matches: 10.

This chain links TRBV30 with TRBJ1-5; tentative D call: TRBD1 (5 bases). The CDR3 has 13 amino acids. The germline V gene encodes CDR1 GTSNPN and CDR2 SVGIG (reference sequence). Between the trimmed V and J ends, which lost 6 bases and 7 bases, there was a span of 16 bases. CDR3 sequence (DNA): TGTGCCTGCCGAATCGGGGGTCGCCAGCCCCAGCATTTT. Translation gives CACRIGGRQPQHF. Drawing the rest from reference TRBV30 and TRBJ1-5, the complete variable domain is SQTIHQWPATLVQPVGSPLSLECTVEGTSNPNLYWYRQAAGRGLQLLFYSVGIGQISSEVPQNLSASRPQDRQFILSSKKLLLSDSGFYLCACRIGGRQPQHFGDGTRLSIL.

The table lists this clone with a count of one. V gene TRBV6-1 combines with J gene TRBJ2-7; D remains unclear. This CDR3 is 13 amino acids long. The V end was cut by 2 bases, the J end by 3 bases, with 8 bases between. Germline assignment: CDR1 MNHNS and CDR2 SASEGT. Written as DNA, the CDR3 is TGTGCCAGCAGTGAACAGTTCGGCTACGAGCAGTACTTC. Translation gives CASSEQFGYEQYF.

V gene TRBV5-1 combines with J gene TRBJ2-5; 9 bases line up with TRBD1. CDR1 is SGHRS and CDR2 is YFSETQ in the germline V gene. With 2 bases clipped from V and 5 bases from J, the junction kept 10 bases outside the gene matches. This CDR3 has 16 residues. DNA of the CDR3: TGCGCCAGCAGCTTTTCAAACAGGGGGCTGGAGGAGACCCAGTACTTC. This gives the protein CASSFSNRGLEETQYF.

As concerns this clone: The sample carries other DNA sequences with the same CDR3. The chain employs TRBV30 and TRBJ2-5; D is undetermined. The CDR3 contains 12 residues. V shed 1 base and J shed 5 bases, with 8 bases lying between them. The germline V gene encodes CDR1 GTSNPN and CDR2 SVGIG (reference sequence). The CDR3 bases are TGTGCCTGGAGTGCTAGTGGGGAGACCCAGTACTTC. Translating gives CAWSASGETQYF. Full variable domain (missing parts from reference TRBV30 and TRBJ2-5): SQTIHQWPATLVQPVGSPLSLECTVEGTSNPNLYWYRQAAGRGLQLLFYSVGIGQISSEVPQNLSASRPQDRQFILSSKKLLLSDSGFYLCAWSASGETQYFGPGTRLLVL.

This clone has just one count. The V gene is TRBV30, the J gene TRBJ2-5; either TRBD1 or TRBD2 may supply D (6 bases each). V lost 4 bases and J lost 5, with 17 bases in between. This CDR3 comprises 14 residues. Per the germline V gene, CDR1 is GTSNPN and CDR2 is SVGIG (reference sequence). The CDR3, as DNA: TGTGCCTGGACCTACGGGGGCCGGCGGGAGACCCAGTACTTC. Amino acid sequence: CAWTYGGRRETQYF.

This sequence joins TRBV7-6 and TRBJ2-5; the match to TRBD1 covers 8 bases. The CDR3 extends over 16 amino acids. Germline CDR1 reads SGHVS; CDR2 reads FNYEAQ. The V segment lost 3 bases and the J segment 7 bases; nucleotides outside the gene matches: 13. The CDR3 DNA is TGTGCCAGCAGCTTTTCTTCTTTGACAGGGGCGGGGACCCAGTACTTC. It codes for CASSFSSLTGAGTQYF.

This chain joins TRBV2 and TRBJ2-7; possibly TRBD1 or TRBD2 for D (5 bases each). The V end lost 6 bases, the J end lost 7 bases, and 10 bases lay between the germline ends. The CDR3 loop spans 11 amino acids. Germline V gives CDR1 SNHLY, CDR2 FYNNEI. The CDR3 spells CASRVEGEQYF. The CDR3 nucleotides are TGTGCCAGCAGGGTAGAGGGGGAGCAGTACTTC.

The V call is TRBV4-1, the J call TRBJ2-7; no clear D. The CDR3 is 16 amino acids. Trimming removed 2 bases from V and 5 bases from J, with 19 bases in between. CDR1 and CDR2 (germline): MGHRA, YSYEKL. The CDR3 loop reads CASSQLSRQLTDEQYF. DNA of the CDR3: TGCGCCAGCAGCCAACTGTCTCGGCAGCTCACTGACGAGCAGTACTTC.

This chain connects TRBV7-2 to TRBJ1-1; D ambiguous. Germline lookup yields CDR1 SGHTA and CDR2 FQGNSA. This CDR3 has 15 amino acids. Trimming removed 4 bases at V and 1 base at J, with 13 bases between. The CDR3 DNA reads TGTGCCAGCAGCTCGCCGGGAAGACCGAACACTGAAGCTTTCTTT. Its translation: CASSSPGRPNTEAFF.

This clone was found once. The sample holds other DNA sequences that translate to the same CDR3. J is TRBJ2-7 and V is TRBV5-1; D ambiguous. The CDR3 is 14 residues long. The V end was cut by 3 bases, the J end by 4 bases, with 14 bases between. In germline, CDR1 is SGHRS, CDR2 YFSETQ. Here the CDR3 reads CASSSPGQDYEQYF. The CDR3 DNA sequence: TGCGCCAGCAGCTCCCCGGGCCAAGATTACGAGCAGTACTTC.

This rearrangement joins TRBV2 to TRBJ2-5; 9 positions agree with TRBD1. There are 17 residues in the CDR3. The V and J ends lost 8 bases and 5 bases, in that order; junction bases with no gene match: 18. Germline CDR1 and CDR2: SNHLY and FYNNEI. The CDR3 region has the DNA TGTGCCAGCCGTAACGCCCCCTACAGGGGGCGTGGGGAGACCCAGTACTTC. This sequence encodes CASRNAPYRGRGETQYF.

V is TRBV4-1 and J is TRBJ2-2, with 7 bases aligning to TRBD2. The CDR3 length is 16 residues. Germline-derived CDR1 and CDR2 are MGHRA and YSYEKL. V was pared by 1 base and J by 6 bases, with 8 bases of the junction left unmatched. The CDR3 loop is CASSQGYGLGPGELFF. For the CDR3, the DNA is TGCGCCAGCAGCCAAGGTTATGGACTAGGGCCCGGGGAGCTGTTTTTT.

V usage is TRBV9 and J usage is TRBJ2-5; D perhaps matches TRBD1 (6 bases). The CDR3 runs to 15 residues. Per the germline V gene, CDR1 is SGDLS and CDR2 is YYNGEE. Trimming left V 4 bases short and J 1 base short, with 14 bases between. The CDR3, as DNA: TGTGCCAGCAGCCCACGGTTAGGGGGCCAAGAGACCCAGTACTTC. Encoded protein: CASSPRLGGQETQYF.

The table lists this clone with a count of one. The chain employs TRBV5-4 and TRBJ2-7, with 11 bases that match TRBD2. Germline loops: CDR1 SGHNT, CDR2 YYREEE (reference sequence). There are 20 residues in the CDR3. V shed 3 bases and J 0 bases; nucleotides not matched to a gene: 17. The CDR3 spells CASSSQEGLAGGPGSYEQYF. For the CDR3, the DNA is TGTGCCAGCAGCTCCCAGGAGGGGCTAGCGGGAGGCCCGGGCTCCTACGAGCAGTACTTC.

This chain links TRBV6-1 with TRBJ2-7, with 7 positions matching TRBD1. Looked up from germline, CDR1 is MNHNS and CDR2 is SASEGT. V lost 7 bases and J lost 6; bases outside the gene matches: 9. The CDR3 extends over 13 amino acids. The CDR3 protein is CASTPTGFGEQYF. The CDR3, as DNA: TGTGCCAGCACTCCGACAGGGTTTGGCGAGCAGTACTTC.

The chain is built from TRBV7-3 and TRBJ2-2; the match to TRBD2 covers 9 bases. V gave up 5 bases and J gave up 4 bases; unmatched junction bases: 8. This CDR3 comprises 16 residues. The germline gives CDR1 SGHTA, CDR2 FQGTGA. DNA of the CDR3: TGTGCCAGCAGCCCCCGGGCGGGAGGGCCCACCGGGGAGCTGTTTTTT. Translation gives CASSPRAGGPTGELFF.

The chain joins TRBV19 to TRBJ2-1; D is unclear. This CDR3 region has 12 residues. The germline V gene has CDR1 LNHDA and CDR2 SQIVND (reference sequence). V was shortened by 3 bases and J by 3 bases, with 3 bases between the two germline ends. The DNA for the CDR3 is TGTGCCAGTAGTATCCTCTACAATGAGCAGTTCTTC. This codes for CASSILYNEQFF.

This clone has a handful of counts. The chain joins TRBV28 to TRBJ1-2, with D perhaps TRBD1 (5 bases). The CDR3 has 13 amino acids. With 3 bases removed from V and 7 bases from J, the gap between germline ends came to 12 bases. Germline CDR1 reads MDHEN; CDR2 reads SYDVKM. CDR3 DNA: TGTGCCAGCAGTTTCCCAGGGCTTATTGGCTACACCTTC. Encoded protein: CASSFPGLIGYTF.

The chain links TRBV7-2 to TRBJ2-2; 12 nucleotides line up with TRBD2. The trim removed 5 bases at V and 0 bases at J, leaving 7 bases unmatched. The CDR3 consists of 18 residues. The germline CDR1 and CDR2 sequences are SGHTA and FQGNSA. The CDR3 protein is CASSPRTSGIANTGELFF. Written as DNA, the CDR3 is TGTGCCAGCAGCCCACGGACTAGCGGGATCGCGAACACCGGGGAGCTGTTTTTT.

The V and J genes are TRBV18 and TRBJ2-3; 8 bases map to TRBD1. The V segment lost 3 bases and the J segment 2 bases; nucleotides outside the gene matches: 7. The CDR3 covers 16 residues. CDR1 and CDR2 (germline): KGHSH, LQKENI. The CDR3 loop is CASSPLGQGSTDTQYF. The CDR3 DNA follows: TGTGCCAGCTCACCGCTCGGACAGGGTTCCACAGATACGCAGTATTTT.

V usage is TRBV28 and J usage is TRBJ1-1; 8 bases fit TRBD1. V gave up 2 bases and J gave up 0 bases; unmatched junction bases: 5. The CDR3 is 16 amino acids. Germline lookup yields CDR1 MDHEN and CDR2 SYDVKM. The CDR3 spells CASSLGTGRMNTEAFF. For the CDR3, the DNA is TGTGCCAGCAGTTTAGGGACAGGACGCATGAACACTGAAGCTTTCTTT. The whole variable domain, filled in from reference TRBV28 and TRBJ1-1, reads DVKVTQSSRYLVKRTGEKVFLECVQDMDHENMFWYRQDPGLGLRLIYFSYDVKMKEKGDIPEGYSVSREKKERFSLILESASTNQTSMYLCASSLGTGRMNTEAFFGQGTRLTVV.